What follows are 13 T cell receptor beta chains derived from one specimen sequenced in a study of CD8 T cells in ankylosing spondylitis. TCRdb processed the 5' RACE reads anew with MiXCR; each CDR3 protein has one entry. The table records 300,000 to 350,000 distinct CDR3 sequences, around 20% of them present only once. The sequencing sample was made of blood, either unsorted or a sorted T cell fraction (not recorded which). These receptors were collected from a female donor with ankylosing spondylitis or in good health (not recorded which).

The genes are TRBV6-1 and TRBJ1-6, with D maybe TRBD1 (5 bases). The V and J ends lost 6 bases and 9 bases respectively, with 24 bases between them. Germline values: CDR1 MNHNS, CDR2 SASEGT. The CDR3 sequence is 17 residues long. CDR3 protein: CASRSQYSRRDSSPLHF. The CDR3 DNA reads TGTGCCAGCAGATCCCAATATAGTCGCCGGGACTCTTCACCCCTCCACTTT.

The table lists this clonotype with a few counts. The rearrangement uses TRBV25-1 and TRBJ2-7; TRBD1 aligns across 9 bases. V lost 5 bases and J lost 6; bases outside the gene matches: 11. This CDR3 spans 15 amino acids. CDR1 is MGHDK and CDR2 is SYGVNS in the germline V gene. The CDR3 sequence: CASSRTTGGNSEQYF. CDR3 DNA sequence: TGTGCCAGCAGTCGAACGACAGGGGGAAATAGCGAGCAGTACTTC.

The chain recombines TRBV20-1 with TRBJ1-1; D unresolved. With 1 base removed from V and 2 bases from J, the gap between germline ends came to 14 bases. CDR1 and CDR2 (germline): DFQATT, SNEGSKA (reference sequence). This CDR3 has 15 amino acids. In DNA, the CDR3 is TGCAGTGCTAGAGTCCCCGGTCAATTAAACACTGAAGCTTTCTTT. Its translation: CSARVPGQLNTEAFF.

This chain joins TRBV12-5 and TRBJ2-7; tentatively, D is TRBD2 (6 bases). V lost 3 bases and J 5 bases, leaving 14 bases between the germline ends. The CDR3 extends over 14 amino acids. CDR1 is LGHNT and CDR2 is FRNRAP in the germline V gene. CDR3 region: CASGFTGVHDEQYF. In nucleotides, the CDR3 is TGTGCTAGTGGTTTTACGGGGGTTCACGACGAGCAGTACTTC.

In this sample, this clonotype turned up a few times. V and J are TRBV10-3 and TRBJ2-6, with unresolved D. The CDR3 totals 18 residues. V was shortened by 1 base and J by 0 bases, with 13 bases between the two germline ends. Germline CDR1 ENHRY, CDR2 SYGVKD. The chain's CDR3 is CAISEFADITSGANVLTF. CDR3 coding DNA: TGTGCCATCAGTGAGTTTGCGGATATAACCTCTGGGGCCAACGTCCTGACTTTC.

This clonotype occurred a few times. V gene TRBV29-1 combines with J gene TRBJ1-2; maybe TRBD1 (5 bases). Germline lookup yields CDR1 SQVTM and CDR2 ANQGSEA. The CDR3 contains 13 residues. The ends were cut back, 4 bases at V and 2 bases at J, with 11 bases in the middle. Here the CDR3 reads CSVVVQANYGYTF. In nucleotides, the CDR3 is TGCAGCGTTGTGGTACAGGCCAACTATGGCTACACCTTC.

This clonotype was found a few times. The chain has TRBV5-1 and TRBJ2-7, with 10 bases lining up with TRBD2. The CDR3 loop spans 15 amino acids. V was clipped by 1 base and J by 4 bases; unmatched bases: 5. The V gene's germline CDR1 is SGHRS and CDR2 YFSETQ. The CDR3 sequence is CASSLWASGSYEQYF. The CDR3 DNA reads TGCGCCAGCAGCTTGTGGGCTAGCGGGAGTTACGAGCAGTACTTC.

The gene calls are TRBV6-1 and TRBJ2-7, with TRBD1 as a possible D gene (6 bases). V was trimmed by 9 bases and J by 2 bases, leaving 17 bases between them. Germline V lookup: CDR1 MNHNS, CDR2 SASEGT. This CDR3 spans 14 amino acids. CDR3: CASTSHRVPYEQYF. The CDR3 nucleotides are TGTGCCAGTACCTCCCACAGGGTTCCCTACGAGCAGTACTTC.

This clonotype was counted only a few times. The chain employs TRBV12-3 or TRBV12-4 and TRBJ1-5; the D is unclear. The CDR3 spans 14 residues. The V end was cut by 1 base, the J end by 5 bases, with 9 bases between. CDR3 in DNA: TGTGCCAGCAGTTTAGGTCCGAGGGATCAGCCCCAGCATTTT. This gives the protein CASSLGPRDQPQHF.

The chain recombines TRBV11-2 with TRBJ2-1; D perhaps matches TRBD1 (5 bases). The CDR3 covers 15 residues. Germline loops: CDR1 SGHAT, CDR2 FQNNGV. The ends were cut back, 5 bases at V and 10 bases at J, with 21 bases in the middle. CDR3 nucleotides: TGTGCCAGCAGCACGAACAAGGGCAGGGAAAGGGAGCAGTTCTTC. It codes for CASSTNKGREREQFF.

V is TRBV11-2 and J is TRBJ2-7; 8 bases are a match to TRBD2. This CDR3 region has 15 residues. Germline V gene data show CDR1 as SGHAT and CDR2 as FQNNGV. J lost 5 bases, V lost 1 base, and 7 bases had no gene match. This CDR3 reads CASSLGVSGSHEQYF. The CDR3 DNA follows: TGTGCCAGCAGCTTAGGGGTGAGCGGGAGCCACGAGCAGTACTTC.

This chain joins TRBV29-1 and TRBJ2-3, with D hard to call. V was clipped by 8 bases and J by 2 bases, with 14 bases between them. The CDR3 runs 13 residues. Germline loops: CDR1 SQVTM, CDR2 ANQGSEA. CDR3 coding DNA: TGCAGCCTCCTTGCGGAGTACACAGATACGCAGTATTTT. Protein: CSLLAEYTDTQYF.

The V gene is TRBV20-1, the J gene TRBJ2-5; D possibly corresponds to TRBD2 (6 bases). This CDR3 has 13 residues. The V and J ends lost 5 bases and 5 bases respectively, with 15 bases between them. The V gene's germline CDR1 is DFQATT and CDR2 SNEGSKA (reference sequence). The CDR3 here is CSARGSAGETQYF. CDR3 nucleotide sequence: TGCAGTGCTCGGGGGTCTGCAGGGGAGACCCAGTACTTC.